This TCR beta chain comes out of a study of brain metastases from non-small cell lung cancer (dated by TCRdb to about 2019). Regarding the complete study: In non-small-cell lung cancer patients, the researchers characterized the immune microenvironment of brain metastases and primary tumors that had been resected as matched pairs. Study-level results and caveats: T-cell infiltration was lower in brain metastases than in primary tumors (P < 0.001). T-cell clones were apparently expanded in 60% to 80% of brain metastases relative to the matched primary tumors. Paired brain metastases and primary tumors largely shared TCR repertoires, although T-cell densities in the metastases were sparse.

Libraries were prepared through the immunoSEQ multiplex PCR assay. Alongside a 770-gene immune expression panel, the team sequenced the T-cell receptor beta chain repertoire. The table was pulled from immuneACCESS by TCRdb, which kept in-frame rearrangements only. Such tables lose some clones; where checked, under half of the loss comes from unresolved V genes, and the rest has no known cause. Counted in this sample were under 2,000 clones; 85% to 95% of them appeared once. The ten largest clones represent approximately 2.2% of the sample. The cohort comprised about 41 patients with surgically resected non-small-cell lung cancer who had both primary tumor and brain metastasis specimens. The tumor specimens consisted of archival formalin-fixed, paraffin-embedded tissues. Comment on this clone: Its antigen is currently not known. No base qualities exist here, and no much larger clone lies one base off it.

CDR1 and CDR2 are read off the germline V gene as SNHLY and FYNNEI. Including cysteine and phenylalanine, the CDR3 has 15 amino acids. Of all the DNA, just the CDR3 is kept, 45 bases in frame from base 1. The V and J ends are trimmed by 6 bases and 4 bases, leaving 13 bases between them. The chain couples TRBV2 to TRBJ1-6, with no D gene named confidently. This clonotype was obtained from a donor aged 40 or older with non-small cell lung cancer. Sequencing was done on a sample of tissue from a brain metastasis. The cell subset or site label here, explained by the study, means: resected brain metastasis paired with primary lung tumor. The encoded CDR3 is CASRMQANYNSPLHF. The DNA is as follows: TGTGCCAGCAGGATGCAGGCGAATTATAATTCACCCCTCCACTTT.